Presented here are 21 T cell receptor beta chains from one specimen sequenced in a study of T-cell reconstitution after alpha-beta-depleted transplantation in children. Preparation of the TCRbeta library was carried out with unique molecular identifiers. TCRdb redid the calling of the PCR reads with MiXCR, one entry per CDR3 protein. This table holds about 640,000 distinct CDR3 sequences, roughly 13% found once. Sequencing was performed on PBMCs, mostly from graft donor cells, taken 360 days after TCRalphabeta/CD19-depleted stem cell transplant. The receptors were sampled from a male patient aged 10 to 17 who had a stem cell transplant for acute myeloid leukemia, so the T cells may come from the graft donor.

This clonotype was picked up a small number of times. The CDR3 DNA reads as TGTGCCAGCCATCCTAGCGGGAGGCCCAATGAGCAGTTCTTC. Translating it yields CASHPSGRPNEQFF. The V and J genes are TRBV3-1 and TRBJ2-1; 11 bases map to TRBD2. The germline V gene encodes CDR1 LGHDT and CDR2 YNNKEL (reference sequence). Trimming took 8 bases from V and 6 from J; bases not matched to a gene: 6. This CDR3 spans 14 amino acids.

V usage is TRBV11-1 and J usage is TRBJ2-5; D gene ambiguous. Germline lookup yields CDR1 SGHAT and CDR2 FQDESV (reference sequence). With 4 bases removed from V and 4 bases from J, the gap between germline ends came to 10 bases. This CDR3 is built from 13 residues. Here the CDR3 reads CASSSRSLETQYF. CDR3 nucleotide sequence: TGTGCCAGCAGCTCCCGTTCTCTAGAGACCCAGTACTTC. The variable domain in full, completed from reference TRBV11-1 and TRBJ2-5, reads EAEVAQSPRYKITEKSQAVAFWCDPISGHATLYWYRQILGQGPELLVQFQDESVVDDSQLPKDRFSAERLKGVDSTLKIQPAELGDSAMYLCASSSRSLETQYFGPGTRLLVL.

In its sample, this clonotype was seen a few times. This sequence joins TRBV29-1 and TRBJ2-7, with 10 nucleotides matching TRBD2. V shed 7 bases and J 6 bases; nucleotides not matched to a gene: 12. The CDR3 extends over 14 amino acids. Germline V gives CDR1 SQVTM, CDR2 ANQGSEA. This chain's CDR3 is CSAYLEWTSGEQYF. The DNA of the CDR3 is TGCAGCGCATACCTTGAATGGACTAGCGGCGAGCAGTACTTC.

This chain uses TRBV7-2 with TRBJ2-7, with D perhaps matching TRBD2 (6 bases). The germline gives CDR1 SGHTA, CDR2 FQGNSA. The CDR3 totals 14 residues. Trimming removed 3 bases at V and 4 bases at J, with 13 bases between. The CDR3 DNA follows: TGTGCCAGCAGCTTTCAAGGACTATTATACGAGCAGTACTTC. It encodes CASSFQGLLYEQYF.

The rearrangement links TRBV7-8 to TRBJ1-1; D not resolved. The V gene's germline CDR1 is SGHVS and CDR2 FQNEAQ. This CDR3 spans 16 amino acids. The ends were cut back, 2 bases at V and 0 bases at J, with 13 bases in the middle. The CDR3: CASSLPRWNMNTEAFF. The CDR3 DNA reads as TGTGCCAGCAGCTTACCCAGGTGGAACATGAACACTGAAGCTTTCTTT. The variable domain in full, completed from reference TRBV7-8 and TRBJ1-1, reads GAGVSQSPRYKVAKRGQDVALRCDPISGHVSLFWYQQALGQGPEFLTYFQNEAQLDKSGLPSDRFFAERPEGSVSTLKIQRTQQEDSAVYLCASSLPRWNMNTEAFFGQGTRLTVV.

A few counts support this clonotype. V gene TRBV29-1 combines with J gene TRBJ2-7; 12 bases line up with TRBD1. Germline V gives CDR1 SQVTM, CDR2 ANQGSEA. V dropped 3 bases and J dropped 2; count of bases not matched to a gene: 2. This CDR3 is 14 amino acids long. For the CDR3, the DNA is TGCAGCGTTGAGGGACAGGGGGCTCCCTACGAGCAGTACTTC. The encoded protein is CSVEGQGAPYEQYF.

This clonotype was detected a few times. The chain employs TRBV4-3 and TRBJ1-4; D is unclear. CDR3 length: 19 residues. V lost 4 bases to trimming and J lost 10 bases, with 31 bases between them. Germline V gene sequence: CDR1 LGHNA, CDR2 YSLEER. The CDR3 DNA reads as TGCGCCAGCAGCCGCCCTTACACCCCAAGGGTGACCTGTTCCTCAAAACTGTTTTTT. Encoded protein: CASSRPYTPRVTCSSKLFF.

This clonotype was detected only a few times. The rearrangement uses TRBV12-3 or TRBV12-4 and TRBJ1-4, with D unresolved. The CDR3 extends over 12 amino acids. Deletions cut 5 bases from V and 11 bases from J, with 12 bases between. CDR3 sequence: CASSSMAGKLFF. In DNA, the CDR3 is TGTGCCAGCAGTAGTATGGCCGGCAAACTGTTTTTT.

Only a few counts were recorded for this clonotype. V and J are TRBV5-1 and TRBJ2-7, with 14 nucleotides matching TRBD2. The CDR3 has 14 amino acids. Germline CDR1 SGHRS, CDR2 YFSETQ. The junction had 6 bases not matched to a gene; V was cut back by 1 base and J by 12 bases. CDR3 sequence (DNA): TGCGCCAGCAGCTTGCCCGGGACTAGCGGGAGTATGTACTTC. Protein: CASSLPGTSGSMYF.

This clonotype was picked up many times. Sequence at one end of the junction differs from germline and may be a read error. The chain combines TRBV12-3 or TRBV12-4 with TRBJ2-3; D is undetermined. There are 13 residues in the CDR3. CDR3 sequence (DNA): TGTGCCAGCAGCTTAGGTGCCACAGATACGCAGTATTTT. Protein: CASSLGATDTQYF.

This clonotype has just a few counts. V is TRBV10-3 and J is TRBJ2-5; TRBD2 matches at 9 bases. CDR1 ENHRY and CDR2 SYGVKD come from the germline V gene. The CDR3 covers 14 residues. The J segment lost 3 bases and the V segment lost 4 bases, leaving 3 bases of the junction unmatched. The CDR3 protein is CAISATSGEETQYF. CDR3 bases: TGTGCCATCAGTGCGACTAGCGGCGAAGAGACCCAGTACTTC.

There are many counts of this clonotype. This rearrangement joins TRBV5-1 to TRBJ2-3; TRBD2 matches at 9 bases. Germline-derived CDR1 and CDR2 are SGHRS and YFSETQ. V shed 0 bases, J shed 4 bases, and the junction held 3 bases outside the gene matches. This CDR3 contains 15 residues. The CDR3 here is CASSLGGRAADTQYF. CDR3 coding DNA: TGCGCCAGCAGCTTGGGCGGGAGGGCCGCAGATACGCAGTATTTT. Full variable domain (rest looked up from reference TRBV5-1 and TRBJ2-3): KAGVTQTPRYLIKTRGQQVTLSCSPISGHRSVSWYQQTPGQGLQFLFEYFSETQRNKGNFPGRFSGRQFSNSRSEMNVSTLELGDSALYLCASSLGGRAADTQYFGPGTRLTVL.

The sample holds a few counts of this clonotype. This chain uses TRBV7-6 with TRBJ2-5; 7 positions match TRBD1. The CDR3 contains 15 residues. The germline V gene encodes CDR1 SGHVS and CDR2 FNYEAQ. J lost 4 bases, V lost 5 bases, and 10 bases had no gene match. As DNA, the CDR3 is TGTGCCAGCAGCGACCGGTTAGACAGGGCAGAGACCCAGTACTTC. Its translation: CASSDRLDRAETQYF.

This clonotype has at least ten counts. The chain is built from TRBV9 and TRBJ2-3, with 11 positions matching TRBD2. The CDR3 has 18 residues. Germline CDR1 reads SGDLS; CDR2 reads YYNGEE. V lost 0 bases to trimming and J lost 4 bases; unmatched junction nucleotides: 10. The CDR3: CASSVGLLAGVVPDTQYF. CDR3 bases: TGTGCCAGCAGCGTAGGACTACTAGCGGGAGTCGTCCCAGATACGCAGTATTTT.

The chain recombines TRBV7-9 with TRBJ1-2; tentatively, D is TRBD1 (6 bases). The CDR3 is 14 residues long. The V and J ends lost 5 bases and 3 bases respectively, with 13 bases between them. Germline V gene lookup returns CDR1 SEHNR and CDR2 FQNEAQ (reference sequence). CDR3 sequence reads: CASSRPQGYYGYTF. DNA of the CDR3: TGTGCCAGCAGCCGACCACAGGGATACTATGGCTACACCTTC.

This CDR3 reads CASRGGSRVFTDTQYF. For the CDR3, the DNA is TGTGCCAGCAGGGGCGGGAGTAGAGTTTTCACAGATACGCAGTATTTT. J is TRBJ2-3 and V is TRBV28, with 7 bases identical to TRBD2. Per germline, CDR1 MDHEN and CDR2 SYDVKM. The V gene end was trimmed by 6 bases and the J gene end by 2 bases; junction bases not matched to a gene: 11. The CDR3 is made up of 16 amino acids. The full variable domain, rest sourced from reference TRBV28 and TRBJ2-3, is DVKVTQSSRYLVKRTGEKVFLECVQDMDHENMFWYRQDPGLGLRLIYFSYDVKMKEKGDIPEGYSVSREKKERFSLILESASTNQTSMYLCASRGGSRVFTDTQYFGPGTRLTVL.

This chain connects TRBV5-1 to TRBJ2-7; TRBD1 matches at 7 bases. Germline loops: CDR1 SGHRS, CDR2 YFSETQ. V dropped 4 bases and J dropped 5; count of bases not matched to a gene: 15. This CDR3 has 16 residues. CDR3 sequence: CASSPPTGFGIDEQYF. CDR3 bases: TGCGCCAGCAGCCCGCCGACAGGGTTCGGTATCGACGAGCAGTACTTC.

This clonotype was recorded many times. The chain is built from TRBV29-1 and TRBJ2-1; D not certain. This CDR3 is 11 amino acids long. Trimming removed 6 bases at V and 4 bases at J, with 7 bases between. CDR1 SQVTM and CDR2 ANQGSEA come from the germline V gene. The CDR3 reads CSVEVYNEQFF. The CDR3 DNA sequence: TGCAGCGTCGAGGTTTACAATGAGCAGTTCTTC.

The V and J genes are TRBV6-5 and TRBJ2-5; maybe TRBD2 (6 bases). The CDR3 has 14 amino acids. Germline CDR1 and CDR2: MNHEY and SVGAGI. V shed 0 bases and J shed 5 bases, with 10 bases lying between them. The CDR3: CASSYSAGSETQYF. The CDR3 nucleotides read TGTGCCAGCAGTTACTCGGCGGGGTCGGAGACCCAGTACTTC.

V usage is TRBV2 and J usage is TRBJ2-1; the D is unclear. The CDR3 runs 13 residues. Trimming left V 5 bases short and J 5 bases short, with 10 bases between. Germline V gives CDR1 SNHLY, CDR2 FYNNEI. CDR3 nucleotide sequence: TGTGCCAGCAGTCGTACACTGCACAATGAGCAGTTCTTC. It yields the protein CASSRTLHNEQFF. Variable domain in full (rest from reference TRBV2 and TRBJ2-1): EPEVTQTPSHQVTQMGQEVILRCVPISNHLYFYWYRQILGQKVEFLVSFYNNEISEKSEIFDDQFSVERPDGSNFTLKIRSTKLEDSAMYFCASSRTLHNEQFFGPGTRLTVL.

This clonotype was detected ten times or more. J is TRBJ2-1 and V is TRBV9; D ambiguous. This CDR3 has 15 residues. Trimming took off 4 bases at V and 5 bases at J, with 16 bases between the two ends. CDR1 is SGDLS and CDR2 is YYNGEE in the germline V gene. CDR3 loop: CASSPRRAVDNEQFF. DNA for the CDR3: TGTGCCAGCAGCCCGCGTCGGGCCGTGGACAATGAGCAGTTCTTC.